Listed below are T cell receptor beta chains from one sample, sequenced in a study of monozygotic twins with inflammatory bowel disease. TCRdb re-called the 5' RACE reads and gives one entry per CDR3 protein, without DNA. This listing includes approximately 340,000 distinct CDR3 sequences. The sequencing sample was made of blood. These receptors originate from a human donor with ulcerative colitis or Crohn's disease, or a healthy co-twin of an affected twin (not recorded which). The CDR3 runs from the conserved cysteine through the conserved F or W.

v_call	j_call	cdr3_aa
TRBV4-1	TRBJ2-7	CASSQQWDRGWEQYF
TRBV5-1	TRBJ2-3	CASMRAGNTDTQYF
TRBV27	TRBJ1-1	CASSWPGGTEAFF
TRBV5-1	TRBJ2-7	CASSLVVGAYEQYF
TRBV28	TRBJ1-2	CASSSRHYGYTF
TRBV27	TRBJ2-4	CASSFWGGDKNIQYF
TRBV5-1	TRBJ2-7	CASSQEDRAHEQYF
TRBV28	TRBJ2-4	CASSLSGFGNIQYF
TRBV29-1	TRBJ1-5	CSVTPTGGTNQPQHF
TRBV7-9	TRBJ2-3	CASSSQADTQYF
TRBV7-9	TRBJ1-2	CASSTGDNLNYGYTF
TRBV6-1	TRBJ2-7	CASSPGSGFGVEQYF
TRBV15	TRBJ2-1	CATSRRSGSAINEQFF
TRBV4-1	TRBJ2-7	CASSQRSKIGSRVSYEQYF